This record concerns one T cell receptor (beta chain) sequence. The antigen is unknown. This entry is derived from a study of beta chain features in type 1 diabetes. Study-wide results and limits: cDNA-based sequencing might over-represent cells highly expressing TCR. All four CD4+ subsets from Type 1 diabetes patients carried moderately but significantly shorter TCRB CDR3s.

Isolated RNA was reverse transcribed in full, so expressed TCRB transcripts were sequenced. About 3.57 million reads were obtained on average from naive, central memory and regulatory T cell samples. The method was immunoSEQ multiplex PCR; TCRdb's version includes in-frame clones alone and lacks a portion of them. This table has around 430,000 clones, around 28% appearing once. V lost 5 bases, J lost 5 bases, and 16 bases lay in between. There are 14 residues in the CDR3. Germline V gene data show CDR1 as SGDLS and CDR2 as YYNGEE. The chain joins TRBV9 to TRBJ2-5, with a possible D match to TRBD2 (5 bases). The sequence was obtained from a man aged 18 to 30 in good health. The sequenced sample was naive CD4+ T cells from blood. The CDR3: CASSRSRGLETQYF. Here the CDR3 DNA reads TGTGCCAGCAGTCGCAGCCGCGGGTTGGAGACCCAGTACTTC.